A selection of T cell receptor beta chains follows, all from one sample in a study of T cell responses to AZD1222 COVID-19 vaccine. The assay was immunoSEQ multiplex PCR, and TCRdb's table has in-frame clones only and misses some. The sample comprises approximately 140,000 clones, about nine tenths of which are singletons, and roughly 3.8% rests with the top ten. The sample in question was peripheral blood, obtained 28 days after the second AZD1222 dose. The receptors were sampled from an adult who received the AZD1222 COVID-19 vaccine. Each CDR3 is given with its conserved first and last residue. Each record gives: clone size, J gene, D gene, V gene, CDR3 DNA, CDR3 protein. The D gene is left open where the match is weak. The size field is filled for only some rows; it gives once, few, many or a size class.

clone size: .
J gene: TRBJ2-3
D gene: .
V gene: TRBV11-2
CDR3 DNA: TGTGCCAGCAGCGCGGGAGATACGCAGTATTTT
CDR3 protein: CASSAGDTQYF

clone size: .
J gene: TRBJ2-4
D gene: .
V gene: TRBV18
CDR3 DNA: TGTGCCAGCTCACCACGGGACAACATTCAGTACTTC
CDR3 protein: CASSPRDNIQYF

clone size: .
J gene: TRBJ1-2
D gene: TRBD1
V gene: TRBV5-4
CDR3 DNA: TGTGCCAGCAGCTTGGCGACAGGGAGAAATGGCTACACCTTC
CDR3 protein: CASSLATGRNGYTF

clone size: once
J gene: TRBJ1-5
D gene: .
V gene: TRBV2
CDR3 DNA: TGTGCCAGCGGGCGGGGGTTTGGAGGCAATCAGCCCCAGCATTTT
CDR3 protein: CASGRGFGGNQPQHF

clone size: .
J gene: TRBJ1-4
D gene: .
V gene: TRBV5-6
CDR3 DNA: TGTGCCAGCAGCCCGTTCGGATCAGTGACTAATGAAAAACTGTTTTTT
CDR3 protein: CASSPFGSVTNEKLFF

clone size: once
J gene: TRBJ1-1
D gene: .
V gene: TRBV30
CDR3 DNA: TGTGCCTGGAGGAGGACACCCGGGAACACTGAAGCTTTCTTT
CDR3 protein: CAWRRTPGNTEAFF

clone size: .
J gene: TRBJ1-2
D gene: TRBD1
V gene: TRBV19
CDR3 DNA: TGTGCCAGTAGTTCCCGGACAGGGGGGTATGGCTACACCTTC
CDR3 protein: CASSSRTGGYGYTF

clone size: once
J gene: TRBJ2-5
D gene: .
V gene: TRBV5-1
CDR3 DNA: TGCGCCAGCAGCTTGGCGGAAAAGACCCAGTACTTC
CDR3 protein: CASSLAEKTQYF

clone size: .
J gene: TRBJ2-7
D gene: TRBD1
V gene: TRBV2
CDR3 DNA: TGTGCCAGTGGGGACAGCCTGTCCCGGCTGGGCGAGCAGTACTTC
CDR3 protein: CASGDSLSRLGEQYF

clone size: .
J gene: TRBJ2-1
D gene: .
V gene: TRBV5-1
CDR3 DNA: TGCGCCAGCAGCTTGGGGACAGACCAGCAGGAGCAGTTCTTC
CDR3 protein: CASSLGTDQQEQFF

clone size: medium-sized
J gene: TRBJ2-7
D gene: TRBD1
V gene: TRBV4-1
CDR3 DNA: TGCGCCAGCAGCCAGGAGACAGGGACCTACGAGCAGTACTTC
CDR3 protein: CASSQETGTYEQYF

clone size: .
J gene: TRBJ1-2
D gene: TRBD1
V gene: TRBV9
CDR3 DNA: TGTGCCAGCAGCGTAGCTTCAGGGGGGGGAGGCTATGGCTACACCTTC
CDR3 protein: CASSVASGGGGYGYTF

clone size: few
J gene: TRBJ1-1
D gene: .
V gene: TRBV5-4
CDR3 DNA: TGTGCCAGCAGCCCCGGAGGGAACACTGAAGCTTTCTTT
CDR3 protein: CASSPGGNTEAFF

clone size: .
J gene: TRBJ2-5
D gene: .
V gene: TRBV3-1/TRBV3-2
CDR3 DNA: TGTGCCAGCAGCTCCGGGCAGCCGGGTAGGAGTCGGTACTTC
CDR3 protein: CASSSGQPGRSRYF

clone size: .
J gene: TRBJ1-6
D gene: .
V gene: TRBV5-1
CDR3 DNA: TGCGCCAGCAGCTCGAACAGACATTCACCCCTCCACTTT
CDR3 protein: CASSSNRHSPLHF

clone size: few
J gene: TRBJ1-6
D gene: .
V gene: TRBV5-6
CDR3 DNA: TGTGCCAGCAGCCCGCGGGACATACATAATTCACCCCTCCACTTT
CDR3 protein: CASSPRDIHNSPLHF

clone size: .
J gene: TRBJ1-2
D gene: TRBD1
V gene: TRBV19
CDR3 DNA: TGTGCCAGCCTGGGACAGGTATCGGGCTATGGCTACACCTTC
CDR3 protein: CASLGQVSGYGYTF

clone size: .
J gene: TRBJ1-1
D gene: .
V gene: TRBV19
CDR3 DNA: TGTGCCAGTAGTATCTATGGGCGGGCCACCAAAGGGTCTGAAGCTTTCTTT
CDR3 protein: CASSIYGRATKGSEAFF

clone size: .
J gene: TRBJ2-3
D gene: .
V gene: TRBV13
CDR3 DNA: TGTGCCAGCAGAGATCGAGGGGATACGCAGTATTTT
CDR3 protein: CASRDRGDTQYF

clone size: .
J gene: TRBJ2-7
D gene: .
V gene: TRBV5-4
CDR3 DNA: TGTGCCAGCAGCTTGGAGGCGGGCTCCTACGAGCAGTACTTC
CDR3 protein: CASSLEAGSYEQYF

clone size: .
J gene: TRBJ1-4
D gene: TRBD1
V gene: TRBV19
CDR3 DNA: TGTGCCAGTAGTTCGAGGGACAGGTGGGATGAAAAACTGTTTTTT
CDR3 protein: CASSSRDRWDEKLFF

clone size: .
J gene: TRBJ2-3
D gene: .
V gene: TRBV6-6
CDR3 DNA: TGTGCCAGCAGTTACCCCGCCGATACTAGCACAGATACGCAGTATTTT
CDR3 protein: CASSYPADTSTDTQYF

clone size: few
J gene: TRBJ1-2
D gene: .
V gene: TRBV30
CDR3 DNA: TGTGCCTGGGGGTCCGGGTTCTATGGCTACACCTTC
CDR3 protein: CAWGSGFYGYTF

clone size: .
J gene: TRBJ1-4
D gene: TRBD1
V gene: TRBV7-9
CDR3 DNA: TGTGCCAGCAGCTTAGCTACAGGGGGAGCTAATGAAAAACTGTTTTTT
CDR3 protein: CASSLATGGANEKLFF

clone size: .
J gene: TRBJ1-4
D gene: .
V gene: TRBV18
CDR3 DNA: TGTGCCAGCTCACCACGAGGCGAAAAACTGTTTTTT
CDR3 protein: CASSPRGEKLFF

clone size: .
J gene: TRBJ2-7
D gene: .
V gene: TRBV19
CDR3 DNA: TGTGCCAGTAGTGGCCCAGGGTCCTACGAGCAGTACTTC
CDR3 protein: CASSGPGSYEQYF

clone size: .
J gene: TRBJ2-7
D gene: .
V gene: TRBV4-2
CDR3 DNA: TGTGCCAGCAGCCAGCGGAACGAGCAGTACTTC
CDR3 protein: CASSQRNEQYF

clone size: .
J gene: TRBJ1-1
D gene: .
V gene: TRBV5-5
CDR3 DNA: TGTGCCAGCAGCTTGTCGATGAGGGGGGCGGGGAACACTGAAGCTTTCTTT
CDR3 protein: CASSLSMRGAGNTEAFF

clone size: once
J gene: TRBJ1-5
D gene: .
V gene: TRBV6-5
CDR3 DNA: TGTGCCAGCAGTTACTCGAGAGGCAATCAGCCCCAGCATTTT
CDR3 protein: CASSYSRGNQPQHF

clone size: .
J gene: TRBJ1-2
D gene: TRBD1
V gene: TRBV5-1
CDR3 DNA: TGCGCCAGCAGCTTGGGGACAGGGGGTGGCTACACCTTC
CDR3 protein: CASSLGTGGGYTF

clone size: .
J gene: TRBJ2-7
D gene: .
V gene: TRBV15
CDR3 DNA: TGTGCCACCAGCAGAGAAAACAGGGCCCTCTCCGAGCAGTACTTC
CDR3 protein: CATSRENRALSEQYF

clone size: .
J gene: TRBJ2-7
D gene: .
V gene: TRBV19
CDR3 DNA: TGTGCCAGTAGTAGAGCGGAAAACCCCATTCCGCGCGAGCAGTACTTC
CDR3 protein: CASSRAENPIPREQYF

clone size: .
J gene: TRBJ2-7
D gene: .
V gene: TRBV18
CDR3 DNA: TGTGCCAGCTCCCCGACAGAGGGGCTTATCCTCTACGAGCAGTACTTC
CDR3 protein: CASSPTEGLILYEQYF

clone size: .
J gene: TRBJ1-3
D gene: .
V gene: TRBV6-2/TRBV6-3
CDR3 DNA: TGTGCCAGCAGTTTAAGGGACGATGCAGCGCACACCATATATTTT
CDR3 protein: CASSLRDDAAHTIYF

clone size: .
J gene: TRBJ2-5
D gene: .
V gene: TRBV25-1
CDR3 DNA: TGTGCCAGCAGTGAAATAGTAAGGGGGGTTCAAGAGACCCAGTACTTC
CDR3 protein: CASSEIVRGVQETQYF

clone size: .
J gene: TRBJ1-3
D gene: TRBD1
V gene: TRBV3-1/TRBV3-2
CDR3 DNA: TGTGCCAGCAGCCAAGTCAATTGGGACAGTTTCTCTGGAAACACCATATATTTT
CDR3 protein: CASSQVNWDSFSGNTIYF

clone size: .
J gene: TRBJ1-4
D gene: .
V gene: TRBV5-1
CDR3 DNA: TGCGCCAGCAGTGCCAGGGCGGATGAAAAACTGTTTTTT
CDR3 protein: CASSARADEKLFF

clone size: once
J gene: TRBJ1-1
D gene: TRBD1
V gene: TRBV6-5
CDR3 DNA: TGTGCCAGCAGTTACGGGGACAGGTCTTACACTGAAGCTTTCTTT
CDR3 protein: CASSYGDRSYTEAFF

clone size: .
J gene: TRBJ1-6
D gene: .
V gene: TRBV7-8
CDR3 DNA: TGTGCCAGCAGCTCCCCCGGGGTCTGGAGGGGGGACCCCAGCGATAATTCACCCCTCCACTTT
CDR3 protein: CASSSPGVWRGDPSDNSPLHF

clone size: .
J gene: TRBJ2-4
D gene: TRBD1
V gene: TRBV7-9
CDR3 DNA: TGTGCCAGCAGCTCGACAGGGTCCTTGGACATTCAGTACTTC
CDR3 protein: CASSSTGSLDIQYF

clone size: .
J gene: TRBJ2-1
D gene: TRBD1
V gene: TRBV7-2
CDR3 DNA: TGTGCCAGCAGCTTAGCCGGGACAGGGGGCATCGATGAGCAGTTCTTC
CDR3 protein: CASSLAGTGGIDEQFF

clone size: .
J gene: TRBJ1-4
D gene: TRBD1
V gene: TRBV5-4
CDR3 DNA: TGTGCCAGCAGCCGAACCCCCCCGGGACAGGGGAGGCTCGATGAAAAACTGTTTTTT
CDR3 protein: CASSRTPPGQGRLDEKLFF

clone size: .
J gene: TRBJ1-3
D gene: .
V gene: TRBV3-1/TRBV3-2
CDR3 DNA: TGTGCCAGCAGCCACAGTACGGCTGGAAACACCATATATTTT
CDR3 protein: CASSHSTAGNTIYF

clone size: .
J gene: TRBJ2-1
D gene: TRBD1
V gene: TRBV5-4
CDR3 DNA: TGTGCCAGCAGTGATGGACAGGGGGGATTTTACAATGAGCAGTTCTTC
CDR3 protein: CASSDGQGGFYNEQFF

clone size: few
J gene: TRBJ1-2
D gene: TRBD1
V gene: TRBV5-3
CDR3 DNA: TGTGCCAGAAGCTTGGCCCAGGGGGCTGGCTACACCTTC
CDR3 protein: CARSLAQGAGYTF

clone size: .
J gene: TRBJ2-5
D gene: .
V gene: TRBV9
CDR3 DNA: TGTGCCAGCAGCGTAGTGGGAGCTACAGGGACCCAGTACTTC
CDR3 protein: CASSVVGATGTQYF

clone size: .
J gene: TRBJ1-2
D gene: .
V gene: TRBV7-2
CDR3 DNA: TGTGCCAGCAGCCTTAGACGTGGCTACACCTTC
CDR3 protein: CASSLRRGYTF

clone size: .
J gene: TRBJ1-5
D gene: .
V gene: TRBV18
CDR3 DNA: TGTGCCAGCTCACCAGAGGGGATGGGCGGAGATCAGCCCCAGCATTTT
CDR3 protein: CASSPEGMGGDQPQHF

clone size: .
J gene: TRBJ2-7
D gene: TRBD1
V gene: TRBV11-1
CDR3 DNA: TGTGCCAGCAGCGTCACCGGGACAGGGAGCGCCTACGAGCAGTACTTC
CDR3 protein: CASSVTGTGSAYEQYF

clone size: .
J gene: TRBJ2-2
D gene: TRBD2
V gene: TRBV24-1
CDR3 DNA: TGTGCCACCAGTGATAGGGGGACTAGCGGCTTAAACACCGGGGAGCTGTTTTTT
CDR3 protein: CATSDRGTSGLNTGELFF

clone size: .
J gene: TRBJ1-2
D gene: .
V gene: TRBV19
CDR3 DNA: TGTGCCAGTAGTATACAGGCCGCAGTCTATGGCTACACCTTC
CDR3 protein: CASSIQAAVYGYTF

clone size: once
J gene: TRBJ2-7
D gene: TRBD1
V gene: TRBV15
CDR3 DNA: TGTGCCACCAGCAGACGATCGACAGGGGGCAATTCCGAGCAGTACTTC
CDR3 protein: CATSRRSTGGNSEQYF

clone size: .
J gene: TRBJ1-3
D gene: .
V gene: TRBV11-3
CDR3 DNA: TGTGCCAGCAGCTTACGGGGTCCTGGAAACACCATATATTTT
CDR3 protein: CASSLRGPGNTIYF

clone size: .
J gene: TRBJ1-5
D gene: TRBD1
V gene: TRBV2
CDR3 DNA: TGTGCCAGCAGAAACGGGCCGGCAGGGGGCAAGCAGCCCCAGCATTTT
CDR3 protein: CASRNGPAGGKQPQHF

clone size: .
J gene: TRBJ2-1
D gene: .
V gene: TRBV30
CDR3 DNA: TGTGCCTGGAGTGTATTCCGCAATGAGCAGTTCTTC
CDR3 protein: CAWSVFRNEQFF